This is a list of T cell receptor beta chains from one sample in a study of shared clonotypes between healthy human individuals. TCRdb keeps only in-frame clones here, not all; method: immunoSEQ multiplex PCR. The table includes about 2,100,000 clones, approximately 94% detected once. The source material was naive CD8+ T cells from PBMCs. The source of these receptors is a man aged 18 to 30 in good health. Some clones in this sample may be carry-over from other donors' samples. Each CDR3 is given with its conserved first and last residue. The D gene is left open where the match is weak. The listing skips clone size in some rows; elsewhere it reads once, few, many or a size class.

>.|TRBV27|TRBJ1-1|.
CASNPAAASHYTEAFF
TGTGCCAGCAACCCCGCGGCGGCCTCCCACTACACTGAAGCTTTCTTT
>.|TRBV7-9|TRBJ2-7|.
CASSPDGKPYEQYF
TGTGCCAGCAGCCCGGACGGAAAACCCTACGAGCAGTACTTC
>once|TRBV6-1|TRBJ1-2|.
CASRGSNPEDYGYTF
TGTGCCAGCAGGGGGTCTAACCCGGAAGATTATGGCTACACCTTC
>.|TRBV19|TRBJ1-5|.
CASIAGYSNQPQHF
TGTGCCAGTATAGCTGGATATAGCAATCAGCCCCAGCATTTT
>.|TRBV5-6|TRBJ2-1|.
CASSLGATYNEQFF
TGTGCCAGCAGCTTGGGAGCAACCTACAATGAGCAGTTCTTC
>.|TRBV7-8|TRBJ2-3|.
CASSFLVEGTDTQYF
TGTGCCAGCAGCTTTTTGGTGGAGGGCACAGATACGCAGTATTTT
>.|TRBV9|TRBJ2-3|TRBD1
CASSVVGTGSTDTQYF
TGTGCCAGCAGCGTAGTGGGGACAGGGAGCACAGATACGCAGTATTTT
>.|TRBV9|TRBJ2-6|.
CASSLVMKPSGANVLTF
TGTGCCAGCAGCCTAGTCATGAAACCATCTGGGGCCAACGTCCTGACTTTC
>.|TRBV4-1|TRBJ2-7|.
CASSLRSSSYEQYF
TGCGCCAGCAGTTTGCGGAGCAGCTCCTACGAGCAGTACTTC
>.|TRBV25-1|TRBJ2-7|.
CASSDSREVRDVPYEQYF
TGTGCCAGCAGTGACTCCAGAGAGGTCCGGGACGTTCCCTACGAGCAGTACTTC
>.|TRBV4-3|TRBJ2-1|.
CASSQDFPSSYNEQFF
TGCGCCAGCAGCCAAGACTTTCCCAGCTCCTACAATGAGCAGTTCTTC
>.|TRBV11-2|TRBJ2-1|TRBD2
CASSPRLAENNEQFF
TGTGCCAGCAGCCCACGACTAGCGGAGAACAATGAGCAGTTCTTC
>.|TRBV13|TRBJ2-5|.
CASSPVPVYTYQETQYF
TGTGCCAGCAGCCCAGTGCCGGTTTATACGTACCAAGAGACCCAGTACTTC
>few|TRBV12-5|TRBJ2-2|.
CASGLVPGELFF
TGTGCTAGTGGTTTGGTACCCGGGGAGCTGTTTTTT
>.|TRBV5-6|TRBJ2-7|.
CASSGRSYEQYF
TGTGCCAGCAGCGGCAGATCCTACGAGCAGTACTTC
>.|TRBV5-4|TRBJ2-1|.
CASGPRAYNEQFF
TGTGCCAGCGGACCGCGGGCCTACAATGAGCAGTTCTTC
>.|TRBV6-1|TRBJ1-1|.
CASRKTERNTEAFF
TGTGCCAGCAGAAAGACCGAGAGAAACACTGAAGCTTTCTTT
>.|TRBV5-1|TRBJ2-3|TRBD2
CASSLSLAGSSDTQYF
TGCGCCAGCAGCTTGTCCCTAGCGGGATCGTCAGATACGCAGTATTTT
>.|TRBV7-3|TRBJ2-1|TRBD1
CASSLKPPGQGPGSYNEQFF
TGTGCCAGCAGCTTAAAACCCCCGGGACAGGGCCCAGGCTCCTACAATGAGCAGTTCTTC
>.|TRBV15|TRBJ1-1|.
CATREGNTEAFF
TGTGCCACCCGAGAGGGGAACACTGAAGCTTTCTTT